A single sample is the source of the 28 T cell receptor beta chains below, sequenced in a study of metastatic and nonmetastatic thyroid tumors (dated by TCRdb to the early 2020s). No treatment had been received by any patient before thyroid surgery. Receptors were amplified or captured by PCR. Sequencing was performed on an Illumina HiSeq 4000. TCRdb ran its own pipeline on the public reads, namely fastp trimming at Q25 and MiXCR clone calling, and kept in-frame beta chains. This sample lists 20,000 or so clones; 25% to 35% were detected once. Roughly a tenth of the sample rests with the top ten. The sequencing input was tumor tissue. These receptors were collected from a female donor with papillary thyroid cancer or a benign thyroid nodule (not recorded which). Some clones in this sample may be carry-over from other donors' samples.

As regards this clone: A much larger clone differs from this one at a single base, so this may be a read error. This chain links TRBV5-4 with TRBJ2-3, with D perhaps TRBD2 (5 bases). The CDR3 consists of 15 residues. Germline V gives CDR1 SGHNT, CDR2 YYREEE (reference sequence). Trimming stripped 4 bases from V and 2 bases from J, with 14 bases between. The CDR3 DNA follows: TGTGCCAGCAGCCCGGGGTGCGGATACACAGATACGCAGTATTTT. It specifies CASSPGCGYTDTQYF.

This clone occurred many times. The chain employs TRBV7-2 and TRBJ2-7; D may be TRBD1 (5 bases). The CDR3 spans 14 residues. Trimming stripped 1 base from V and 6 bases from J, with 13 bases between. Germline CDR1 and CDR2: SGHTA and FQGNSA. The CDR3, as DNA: TGTGCCAGCAGCTTAGGACCCAGGGTGGTCGAGCAGTACTTC. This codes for CASSLGPRVVEQYF.

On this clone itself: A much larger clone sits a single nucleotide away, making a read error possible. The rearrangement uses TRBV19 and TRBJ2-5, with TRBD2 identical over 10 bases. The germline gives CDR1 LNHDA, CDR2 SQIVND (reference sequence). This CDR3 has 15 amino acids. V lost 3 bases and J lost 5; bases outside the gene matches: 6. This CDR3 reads CASSIEREGLETQYF. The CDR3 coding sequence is TGTGCCAGTAGTATTGAGCGGGAGGGCCTGGAGACCCAGTACTTC.

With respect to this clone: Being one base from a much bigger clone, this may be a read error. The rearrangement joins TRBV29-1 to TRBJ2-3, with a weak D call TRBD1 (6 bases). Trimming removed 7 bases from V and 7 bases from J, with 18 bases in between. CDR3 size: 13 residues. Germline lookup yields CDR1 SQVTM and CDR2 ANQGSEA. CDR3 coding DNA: TGCAGCGGTCAGGGGTCGGCAGCATATACGCAGTATTTT. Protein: CSGQGSAAYTQYF.

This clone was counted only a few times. The CDR3: CASSVDNSNTGELFF. DNA for the CDR3: TGTGCCAGCAGTGTGGACAATTCGAACACCGGGGAGCTGTTTTTT. The V and J genes are TRBV6-1 and TRBJ2-2, with TRBD1 as a possible D gene (5 bases). V lost 4 bases and J lost 0, with 9 bases in between. Germline V gene lookup returns CDR1 MNHNS and CDR2 SASEGT. There are 15 residues in the CDR3.

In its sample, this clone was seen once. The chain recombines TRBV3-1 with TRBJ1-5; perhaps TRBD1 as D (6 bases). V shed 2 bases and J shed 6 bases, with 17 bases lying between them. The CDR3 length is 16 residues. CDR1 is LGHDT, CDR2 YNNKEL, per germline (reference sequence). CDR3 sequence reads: CASSQWETGPFQPQHF. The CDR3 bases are TGTGCCAGCAGCCAATGGGAGACAGGCCCTTTTCAGCCCCAGCATTTT.

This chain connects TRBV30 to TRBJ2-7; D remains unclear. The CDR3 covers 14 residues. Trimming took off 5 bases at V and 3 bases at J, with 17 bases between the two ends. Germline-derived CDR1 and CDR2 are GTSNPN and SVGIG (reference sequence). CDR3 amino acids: CAWQVSDGDYEQYF. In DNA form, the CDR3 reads TGTGCCTGGCAAGTATCGGACGGTGACTACGAGCAGTACTTC.

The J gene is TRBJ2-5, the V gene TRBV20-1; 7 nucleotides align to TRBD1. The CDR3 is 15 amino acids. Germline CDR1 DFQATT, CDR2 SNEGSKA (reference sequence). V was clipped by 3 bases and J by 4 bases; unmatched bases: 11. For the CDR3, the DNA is TGCAGTGCTAGTAACCCACAGACAGGGCGAGAGACCCAGTACTTC. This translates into CSASNPQTGRETQYF.

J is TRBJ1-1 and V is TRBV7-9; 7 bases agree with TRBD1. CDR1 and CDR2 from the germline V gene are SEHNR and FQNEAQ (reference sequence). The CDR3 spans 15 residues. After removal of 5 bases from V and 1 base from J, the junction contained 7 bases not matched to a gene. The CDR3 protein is CASSPPTGSNTEAFF. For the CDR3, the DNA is TGTGCCAGCAGCCCCCCGACAGGGTCGAACACTGAAGCTTTCTTT.

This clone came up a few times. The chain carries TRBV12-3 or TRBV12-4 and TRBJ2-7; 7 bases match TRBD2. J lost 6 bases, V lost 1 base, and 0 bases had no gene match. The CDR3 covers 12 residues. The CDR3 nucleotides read TGTGCCAGCAGTTTAGGGGGGGGCGAGCAGTACTTC. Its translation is CASSLGGGEQYF.

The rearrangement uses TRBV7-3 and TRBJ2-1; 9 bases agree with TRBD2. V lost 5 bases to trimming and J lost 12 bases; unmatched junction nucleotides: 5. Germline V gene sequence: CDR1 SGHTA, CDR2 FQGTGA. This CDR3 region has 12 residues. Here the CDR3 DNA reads TGTGCCAGCAGCCCCCCAGCGGGAGGGCAGTTCTTC. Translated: CASSPPAGGQFF.

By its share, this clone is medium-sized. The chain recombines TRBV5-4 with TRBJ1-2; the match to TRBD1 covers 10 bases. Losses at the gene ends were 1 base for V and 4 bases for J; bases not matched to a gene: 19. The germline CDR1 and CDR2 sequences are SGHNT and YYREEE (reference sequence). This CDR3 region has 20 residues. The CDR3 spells CASSLFRDRGLAAVGYGYTF. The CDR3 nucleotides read TGTGCCAGCAGCTTGTTTCGCGACAGGGGGCTCGCGGCTGTTGGCTATGGCTACACCTTC.

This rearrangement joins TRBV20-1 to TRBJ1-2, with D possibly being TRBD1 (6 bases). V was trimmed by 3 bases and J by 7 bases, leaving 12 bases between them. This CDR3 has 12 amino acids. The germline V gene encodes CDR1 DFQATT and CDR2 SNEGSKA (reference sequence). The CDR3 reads CSASARGGGYTF. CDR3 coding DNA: TGCAGTGCTAGCGCCAGGGGCGGTGGCTACACCTTC.

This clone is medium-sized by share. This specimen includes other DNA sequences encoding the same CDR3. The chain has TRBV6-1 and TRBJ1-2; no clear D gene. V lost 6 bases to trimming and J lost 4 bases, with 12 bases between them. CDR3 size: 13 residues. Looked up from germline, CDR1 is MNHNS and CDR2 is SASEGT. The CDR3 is CASRVPGPYGYTF. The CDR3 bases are TGTGCCAGCAGAGTGCCAGGCCCCTATGGCTACACCTTC.

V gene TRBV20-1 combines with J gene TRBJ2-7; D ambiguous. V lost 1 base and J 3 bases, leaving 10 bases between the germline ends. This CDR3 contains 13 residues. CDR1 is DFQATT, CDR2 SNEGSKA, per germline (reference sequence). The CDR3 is CSARVQLDYEQYF. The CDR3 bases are TGCAGTGCTAGAGTGCAGTTAGACTACGAGCAGTACTTC.

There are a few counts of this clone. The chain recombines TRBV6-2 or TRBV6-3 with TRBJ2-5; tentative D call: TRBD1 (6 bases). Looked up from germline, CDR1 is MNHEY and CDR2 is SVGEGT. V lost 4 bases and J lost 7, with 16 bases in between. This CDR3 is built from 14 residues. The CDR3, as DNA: TGTGCCAGCAGTTCTACGGACAGCGTGGGGACCCAGTACTTC. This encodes CASSSTDSVGTQYF.

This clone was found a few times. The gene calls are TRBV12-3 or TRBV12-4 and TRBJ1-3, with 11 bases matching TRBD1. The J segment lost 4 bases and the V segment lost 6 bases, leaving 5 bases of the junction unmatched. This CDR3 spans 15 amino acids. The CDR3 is CASRRTGGAGNTIYF. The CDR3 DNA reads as TGTGCCAGCAGGAGGACAGGGGGCGCGGGAAACACCATATATTTT.

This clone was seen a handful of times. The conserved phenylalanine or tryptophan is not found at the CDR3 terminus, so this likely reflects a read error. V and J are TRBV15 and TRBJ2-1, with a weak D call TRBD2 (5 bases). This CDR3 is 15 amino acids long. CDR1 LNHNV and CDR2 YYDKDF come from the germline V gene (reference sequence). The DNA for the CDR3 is TGTTCCACCAGCAGAGAATTACTAGTAGGTAATGAGCAGTTCTCC. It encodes CSTSRELLVGNEQFS.

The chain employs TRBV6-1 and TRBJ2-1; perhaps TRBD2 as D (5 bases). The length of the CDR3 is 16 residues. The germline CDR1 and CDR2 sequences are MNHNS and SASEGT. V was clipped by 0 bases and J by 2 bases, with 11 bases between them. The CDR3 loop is CASSEARGLPYNEQFF. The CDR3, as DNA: TGTGCCAGCAGTGAAGCGCGTGGACTCCCCTACAATGAGCAGTTCTTC.

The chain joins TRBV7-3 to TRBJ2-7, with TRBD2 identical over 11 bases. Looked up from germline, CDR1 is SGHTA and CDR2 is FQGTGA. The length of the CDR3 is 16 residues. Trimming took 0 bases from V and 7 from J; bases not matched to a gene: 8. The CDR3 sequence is CASSLTSVSGRGEQYF. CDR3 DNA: TGTGCCAGCAGCTTAACGTCAGTTAGCGGGAGGGGTGAGCAGTACTTC.

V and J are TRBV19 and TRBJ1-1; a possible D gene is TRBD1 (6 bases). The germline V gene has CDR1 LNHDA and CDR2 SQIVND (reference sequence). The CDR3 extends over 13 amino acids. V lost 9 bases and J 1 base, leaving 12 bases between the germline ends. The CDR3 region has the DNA TGTGCCAGCGGCAGGGGATGGAACACTGAAGCTTTCTTT. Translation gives CASGRGWNTEAFF.

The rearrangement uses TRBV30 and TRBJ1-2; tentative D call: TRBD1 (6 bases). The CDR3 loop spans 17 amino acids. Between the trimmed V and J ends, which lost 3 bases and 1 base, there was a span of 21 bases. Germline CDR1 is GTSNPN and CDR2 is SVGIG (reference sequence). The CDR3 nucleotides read TGTGCCTGGAGCGAAACGGGGGGGGCCCCCGTTAACTATGGCTACACCTTC. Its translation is CAWSETGGAPVNYGYTF.

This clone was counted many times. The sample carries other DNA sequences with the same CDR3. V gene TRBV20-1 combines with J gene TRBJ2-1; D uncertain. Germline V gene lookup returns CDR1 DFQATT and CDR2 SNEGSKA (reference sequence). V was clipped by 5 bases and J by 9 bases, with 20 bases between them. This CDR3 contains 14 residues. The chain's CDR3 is CSAEASPIDGEQFF. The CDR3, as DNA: TGCAGTGCTGAAGCCAGTCCTATAGACGGTGAGCAGTTCTTC.

The DNA of the CDR3 is TGTGCCAGCAGCTTCCTTTTTAGCACAGATACGCAGTATTTT. Encoded protein: CASSFLFSTDTQYF. The V gene is TRBV4-2, the J gene TRBJ2-3; D unresolved. Germline-derived CDR1 and CDR2 are LGHNA and YNFKEQ. CDR3 length: 14 amino acids. The germline V and J ends were trimmed by 5 bases and 0 bases, with 9 bases remaining between them.

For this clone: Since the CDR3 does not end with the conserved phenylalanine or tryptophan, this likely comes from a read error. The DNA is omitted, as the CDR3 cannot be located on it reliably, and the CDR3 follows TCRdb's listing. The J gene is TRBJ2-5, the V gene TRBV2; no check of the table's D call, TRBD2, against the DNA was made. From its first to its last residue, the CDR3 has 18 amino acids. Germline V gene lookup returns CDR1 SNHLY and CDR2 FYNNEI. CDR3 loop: CASSGDPGLAGGGETHYS.

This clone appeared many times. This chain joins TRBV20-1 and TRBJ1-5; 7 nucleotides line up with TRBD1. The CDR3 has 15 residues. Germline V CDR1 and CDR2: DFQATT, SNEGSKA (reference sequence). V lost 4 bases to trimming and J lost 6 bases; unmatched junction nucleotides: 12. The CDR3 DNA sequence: TGCAGTGCTACGGGCCCCCGACAGGGCGGTCAGCCCCAGCATTTT. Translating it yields CSATGPRQGGQPQHF.

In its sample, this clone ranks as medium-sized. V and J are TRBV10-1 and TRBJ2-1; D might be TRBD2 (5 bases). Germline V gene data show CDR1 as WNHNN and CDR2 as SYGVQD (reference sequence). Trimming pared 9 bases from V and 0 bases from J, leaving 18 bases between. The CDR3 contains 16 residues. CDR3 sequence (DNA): TGCGCCAGGGGTAATAGGAGGCCCAGCTCCTACAATGAGCAGTTCTTC. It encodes CARGNRRPSSYNEQFF.

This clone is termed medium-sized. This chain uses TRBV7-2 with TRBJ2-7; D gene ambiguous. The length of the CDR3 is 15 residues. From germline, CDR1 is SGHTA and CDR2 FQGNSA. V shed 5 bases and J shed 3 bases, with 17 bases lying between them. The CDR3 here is CASSPDLYLGYEQYF. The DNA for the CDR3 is TGTGCCAGCAGCCCCGACCTATACCTAGGCTACGAGCAGTACTTC. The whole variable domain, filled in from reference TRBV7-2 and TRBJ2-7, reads GAGVSQSPSNKVTEKGKDVELRCDPISGHTALYWYRQSLGQGLEFLIYFQGNSAPDKSGLPSDRFSAERTGGSVSTLTIQRTQQEDSAVYLCASSPDLYLGYEQYFGPGTRLTVT.